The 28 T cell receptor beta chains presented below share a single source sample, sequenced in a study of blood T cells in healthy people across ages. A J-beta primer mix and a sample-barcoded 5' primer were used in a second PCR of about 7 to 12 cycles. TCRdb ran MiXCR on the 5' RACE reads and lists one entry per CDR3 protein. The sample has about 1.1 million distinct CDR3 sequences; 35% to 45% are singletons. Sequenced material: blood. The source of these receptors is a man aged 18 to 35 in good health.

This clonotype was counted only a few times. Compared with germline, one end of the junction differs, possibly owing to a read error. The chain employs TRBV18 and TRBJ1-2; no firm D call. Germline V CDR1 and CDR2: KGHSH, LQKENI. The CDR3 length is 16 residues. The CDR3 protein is CASSPAADGNNYGYTF. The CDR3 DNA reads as TGTGCTAGCTCACCTGCGGCAGACGGTAATAACTATGGCTACACCTTC.

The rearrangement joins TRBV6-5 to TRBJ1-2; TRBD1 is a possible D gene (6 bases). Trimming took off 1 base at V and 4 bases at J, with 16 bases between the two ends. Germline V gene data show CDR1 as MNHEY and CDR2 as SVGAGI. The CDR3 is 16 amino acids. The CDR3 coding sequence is TGTGCCAGCAGTTACTACCGCCTAACAGGGTCCTATGGCTACACCTTC. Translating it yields CASSYYRLTGSYGYTF.

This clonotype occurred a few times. The CDR3 bases are TGTGCCATCAGTGAGGATTGGACAGGCTATGGCTACACCTTC. Its translation is CAISEDWTGYGYTF. The V call is TRBV10-3, the J call TRBJ1-2; the match to TRBD1 covers 7 bases. Germline CDR1 and CDR2: ENHRY and SYGVKD. The CDR3 runs 14 residues. V shed 2 bases and J 4 bases; nucleotides not matched to a gene: 4.

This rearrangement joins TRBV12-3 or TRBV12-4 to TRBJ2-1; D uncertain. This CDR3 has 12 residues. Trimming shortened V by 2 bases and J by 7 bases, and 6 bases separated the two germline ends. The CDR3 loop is CASSLPTNEQFF. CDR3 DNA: TGTGCCAGCAGTTTACCGACGAATGAGCAGTTCTTC.

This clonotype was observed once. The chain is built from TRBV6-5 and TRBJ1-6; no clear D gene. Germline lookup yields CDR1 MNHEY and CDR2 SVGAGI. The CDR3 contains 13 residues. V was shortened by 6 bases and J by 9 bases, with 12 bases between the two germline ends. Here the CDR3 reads CASRRSFSSPLHF. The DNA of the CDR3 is TGTGCCAGCAGAAGGTCTTTTTCTTCACCCCTCCACTTT.

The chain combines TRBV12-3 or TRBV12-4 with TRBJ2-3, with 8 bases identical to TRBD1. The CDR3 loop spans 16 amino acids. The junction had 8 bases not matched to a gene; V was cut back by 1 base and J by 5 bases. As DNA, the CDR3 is TGTGCCAGCAGTTTAGGACAGGGGACGCAGGGAGATACGCAGTATTTT. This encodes CASSLGQGTQGDTQYF.

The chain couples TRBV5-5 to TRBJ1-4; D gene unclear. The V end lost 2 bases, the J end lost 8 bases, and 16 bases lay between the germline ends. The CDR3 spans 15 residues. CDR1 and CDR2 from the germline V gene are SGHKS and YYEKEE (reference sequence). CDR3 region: CASSFDSGGREKLFF. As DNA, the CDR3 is TGTGCCAGCAGCTTCGATAGTGGAGGCCGAGAAAAACTGTTTTTT.

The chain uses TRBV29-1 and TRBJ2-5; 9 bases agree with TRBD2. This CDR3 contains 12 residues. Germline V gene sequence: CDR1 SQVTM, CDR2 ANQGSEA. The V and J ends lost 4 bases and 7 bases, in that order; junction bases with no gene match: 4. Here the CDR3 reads CSVGTSEGTQYF. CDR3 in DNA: TGCAGCGTTGGGACTAGCGAGGGGACCCAGTACTTC.

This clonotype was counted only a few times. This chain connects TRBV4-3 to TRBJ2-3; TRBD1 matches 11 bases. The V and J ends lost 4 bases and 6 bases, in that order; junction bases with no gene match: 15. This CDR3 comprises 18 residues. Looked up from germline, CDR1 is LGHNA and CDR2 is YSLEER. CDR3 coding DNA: TGCGCCAGCAGCCCGCTATTGATCTACCGGGACAGGGGGGATACGCAGTATTTT. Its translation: CASSPLLIYRDRGDTQYF.

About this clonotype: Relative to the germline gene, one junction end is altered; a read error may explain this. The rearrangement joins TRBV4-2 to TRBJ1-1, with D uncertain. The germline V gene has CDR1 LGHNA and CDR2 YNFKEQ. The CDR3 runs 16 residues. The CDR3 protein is CASNQGFEALGTEAFF. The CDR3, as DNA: TGTGCCAGCAACCAAGGGTTCGAGGCACTGGGGACTGAAGCTTTCTTT.

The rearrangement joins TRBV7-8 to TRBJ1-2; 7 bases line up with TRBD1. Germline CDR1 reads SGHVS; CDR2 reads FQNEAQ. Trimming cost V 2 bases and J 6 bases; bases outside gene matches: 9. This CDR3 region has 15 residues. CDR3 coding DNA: TGTGCCAGCAGCTTAACCGGGACAGCCTTCGATGGCTACACCTTC. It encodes CASSLTGTAFDGYTF.

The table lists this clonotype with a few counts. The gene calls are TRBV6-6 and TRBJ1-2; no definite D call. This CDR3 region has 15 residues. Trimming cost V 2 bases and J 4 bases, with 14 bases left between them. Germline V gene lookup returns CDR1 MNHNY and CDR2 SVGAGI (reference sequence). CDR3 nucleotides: TGTGCCAGCAGTTACCGACTCCCATCAAGCTATGGCTACACCTTC. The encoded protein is CASSYRLPSSYGYTF.

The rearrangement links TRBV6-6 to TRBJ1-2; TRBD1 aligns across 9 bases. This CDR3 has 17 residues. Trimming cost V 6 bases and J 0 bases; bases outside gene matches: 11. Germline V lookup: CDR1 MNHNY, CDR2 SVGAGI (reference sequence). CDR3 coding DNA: TGTGCCAGCAGCCCTCGTCTCGGGACAGGGACTAACTATGGCTACACCTTC. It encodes CASSPRLGTGTNYGYTF.

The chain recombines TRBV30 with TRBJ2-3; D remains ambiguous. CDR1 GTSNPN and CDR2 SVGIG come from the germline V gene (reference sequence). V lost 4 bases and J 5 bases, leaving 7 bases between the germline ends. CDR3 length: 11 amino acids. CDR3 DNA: TGTGCCTGGATTAATGGAGATACGCAGTATTTT. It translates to CAWINGDTQYF.

This CDR3 is CASSYGQGYTEAFF. The CDR3, as DNA: TGTGCCAGCAGCTACGGACAGGGTTACACTGAAGCTTTCTTT. The V and J genes are TRBV5-5 and TRBJ1-1; 8 nucleotides align to TRBD1. After removal of 3 bases from V and 3 bases from J, the junction contained 4 bases not matched to a gene. CDR3 size: 14 residues. Looked up from germline, CDR1 is SGHKS and CDR2 is YYEKEE (reference sequence).

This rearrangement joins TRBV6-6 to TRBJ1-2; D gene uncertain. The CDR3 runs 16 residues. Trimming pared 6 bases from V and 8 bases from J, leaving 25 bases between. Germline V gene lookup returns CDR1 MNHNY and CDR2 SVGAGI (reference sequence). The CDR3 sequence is CASRPRPVELSTGYTF. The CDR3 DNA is TGTGCCAGCAGACCCCGACCTGTAGAACTCTCCACCGGCTACACCTTC.

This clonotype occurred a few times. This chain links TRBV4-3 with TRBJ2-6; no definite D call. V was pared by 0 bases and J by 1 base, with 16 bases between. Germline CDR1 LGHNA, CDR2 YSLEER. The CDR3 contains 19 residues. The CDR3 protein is CASSQDEVLGSSGANVLTF. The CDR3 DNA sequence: TGCGCCAGCAGCCAAGATGAGGTACTCGGATCGTCTGGGGCCAACGTCCTGACTTTC.

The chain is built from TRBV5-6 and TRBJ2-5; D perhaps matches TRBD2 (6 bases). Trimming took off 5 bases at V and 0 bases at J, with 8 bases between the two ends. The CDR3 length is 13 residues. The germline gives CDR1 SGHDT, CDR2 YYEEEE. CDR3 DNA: TGTGCCAGCAGTCGGGGGTACCAAGAGACCCAGTACTTC. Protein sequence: CASSRGYQETQYF.

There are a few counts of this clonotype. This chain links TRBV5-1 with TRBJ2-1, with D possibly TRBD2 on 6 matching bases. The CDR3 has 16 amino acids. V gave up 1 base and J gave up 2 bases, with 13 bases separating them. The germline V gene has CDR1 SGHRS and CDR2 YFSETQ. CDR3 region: CASSLTGGVAYNEQFF. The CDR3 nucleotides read TGCGCCAGCAGCTTGACTGGCGGGGTAGCCTACAATGAGCAGTTCTTC.

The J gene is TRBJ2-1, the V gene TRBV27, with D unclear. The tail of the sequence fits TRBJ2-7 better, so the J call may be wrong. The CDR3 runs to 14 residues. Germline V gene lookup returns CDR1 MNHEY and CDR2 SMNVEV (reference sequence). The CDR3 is CASSHFGSYNEQYF. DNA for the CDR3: TGTGCCAGCAGTCACTTTGGCTCCTACAATGAGCAGTACTTC.

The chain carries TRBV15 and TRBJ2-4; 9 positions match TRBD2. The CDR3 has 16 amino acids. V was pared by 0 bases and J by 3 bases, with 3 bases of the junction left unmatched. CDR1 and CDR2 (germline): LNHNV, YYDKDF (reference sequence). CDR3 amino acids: CATSRDAGGDKNIQYF. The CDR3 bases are TGTGCCACCAGCAGAGATGCGGGGGGGGACAAAAACATTCAGTACTTC. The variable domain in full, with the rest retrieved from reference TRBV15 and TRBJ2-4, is DAMVIQNPRYQVTQFGKPVTLSCSQTLNHNVMYWYQQKSSQAPKLLFHYYDKDFNNEADTPDNFQSRRPNTSFCFLDIRSPGLGDTAMYLCATSRDAGGDKNIQYFGAGTRLSVL.

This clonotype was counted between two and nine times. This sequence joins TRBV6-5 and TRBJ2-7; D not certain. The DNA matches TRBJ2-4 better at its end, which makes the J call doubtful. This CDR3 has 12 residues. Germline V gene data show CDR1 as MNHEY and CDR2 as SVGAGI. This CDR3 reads CASSSPWNIQYF. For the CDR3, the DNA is TGTGCCAGCAGTTCTCCCTGGAACATTCAGTACTTC.

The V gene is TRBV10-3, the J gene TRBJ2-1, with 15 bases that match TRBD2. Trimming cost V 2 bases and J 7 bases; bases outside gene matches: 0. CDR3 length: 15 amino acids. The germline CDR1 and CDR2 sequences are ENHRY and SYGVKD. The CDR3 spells CAISEGLAGGNEQFF. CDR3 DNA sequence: TGTGCCATCAGTGAGGGACTAGCGGGGGGGAATGAGCAGTTCTTC.

The CDR3 DNA reads as TGCAGTGCTCTCAGCGGGGGGGCCTCCAATGAGCAGTTCTTC. This gives the protein CSALSGGASNEQFF. The chain is built from TRBV20-1 and TRBJ2-1; the match to TRBD2 covers 10 bases. Germline V gives CDR1 DFQATT, CDR2 SNEGSKA (reference sequence). V was clipped by 5 bases and J by 6 bases; unmatched bases: 7. This CDR3 comprises 14 residues.

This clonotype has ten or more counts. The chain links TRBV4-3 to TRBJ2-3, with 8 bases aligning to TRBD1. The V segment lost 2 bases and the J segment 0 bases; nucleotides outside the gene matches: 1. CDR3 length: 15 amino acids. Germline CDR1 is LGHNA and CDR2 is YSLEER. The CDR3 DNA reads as TGCGCCAGCAGCCAAACAGGGGGAAGCACAGATACGCAGTATTTT. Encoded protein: CASSQTGGSTDTQYF.

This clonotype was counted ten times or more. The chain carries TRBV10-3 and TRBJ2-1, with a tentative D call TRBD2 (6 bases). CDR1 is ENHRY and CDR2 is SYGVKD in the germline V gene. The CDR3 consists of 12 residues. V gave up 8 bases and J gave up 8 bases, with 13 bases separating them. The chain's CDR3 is CAIGTFGDEQFF. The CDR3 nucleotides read TGTGCCATCGGGACTTTCGGGGATGAGCAGTTCTTC.

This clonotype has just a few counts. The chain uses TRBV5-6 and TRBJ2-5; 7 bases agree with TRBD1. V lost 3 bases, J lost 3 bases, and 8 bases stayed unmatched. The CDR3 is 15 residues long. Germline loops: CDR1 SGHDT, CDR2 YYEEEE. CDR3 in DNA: TGTGCCAGCAGCTCTCCGGGACAGTCGAAAGAGACCCAGTACTTC. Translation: CASSSPGQSKETQYF.

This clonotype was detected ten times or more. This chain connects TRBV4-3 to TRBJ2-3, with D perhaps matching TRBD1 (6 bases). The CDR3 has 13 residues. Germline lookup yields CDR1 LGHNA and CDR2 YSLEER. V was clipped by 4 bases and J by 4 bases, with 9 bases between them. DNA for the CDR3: TGCGCCAGCAGCCTTACAGGGTCAGATACGCAGTATTTT. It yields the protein CASSLTGSDTQYF.